One and the same sample provided the 15 T cell receptor beta chains below, sequenced in a study of T cell changes during pregnancy in multiple sclerosis. TCRdb's table, derived via immunoSEQ multiplex PCR, lists solely in-frame clones and lacks some. The sample has about 59,000 clones, around 93% seen once. Material: CD4+ T cells from peripheral blood mononuclear cells, obtained before pregnancy. The receptors here all came from a female donor with multiple sclerosis, enrolled in a pregnancy study.

This chain links TRBV6-5 with TRBJ1-1; D not resolved. V lost 5 bases and J 6 bases, leaving 13 bases between the germline ends. Germline CDR1 reads MNHEY; CDR2 reads SVGAGI. CDR3 length: 13 residues. The DNA for the CDR3 is TGTGCCAGCAGTGGGCGGGGAAGGGCTGAAGCTTTCTTT. Amino acids: CASSGRGRAEAFF.

V and J are TRBV9 and TRBJ2-3; 7 nucleotides line up with TRBD2. The V and J ends lost 4 bases and 0 bases, in that order; junction bases with no gene match: 8. This CDR3 is 16 amino acids long. Germline CDR1 SGDLS, CDR2 YYNGEE. The CDR3 coding sequence is TGTGCCAGCAGCCCGAGGGTTAGCGGGAGCACAGATACGCAGTATTTT. Protein: CASSPRVSGSTDTQYF. The variable domain in full, with the rest retrieved from reference TRBV9 and TRBJ2-3, is DSGVTQTPKHLITATGQRVTLRCSPRSGDLSVYWYQQSLDQGLQFLIQYYNGEERAKGNILERFSAQQFPDLHSELNLSSLELGDSALYFCASSPRVSGSTDTQYFGPGTRLTVL.

The chain employs TRBV7-2 and TRBJ2-7; TRBD2 agrees at 9 bases. Trimming removed 5 bases from V and 1 base from J; junction bases left unmatched: 6. CDR1 SGHTA and CDR2 FQGNSA come from the germline V gene. The CDR3 spans 15 residues. This chain's CDR3 is CASSSSGRRSYEQYF. The DNA of the CDR3 is TGTGCCAGCAGCAGTAGCGGGAGACGGTCCTACGAGCAGTACTTC.

The V gene is TRBV4-3, the J gene TRBJ2-5; D ambiguous. The germline V gene encodes CDR1 LGHNA and CDR2 YSLEER. The V end was cut by 1 base, the J end by 7 bases, with 10 bases between. This CDR3 is 13 amino acids long. The CDR3, as DNA: TGCGCCAGCAGCCAAGGGGCAGGTGGGACCCAGTACTTC. Translating it yields CASSQGAGGTQYF.

V is TRBV10-2 and J is TRBJ2-1; 7 bases line up with TRBD2. CDR1 and CDR2 from the germline V gene are WSHSY and SAAADI. This CDR3 contains 12 residues. With 8 bases clipped from V and 7 bases from J, the junction kept 5 bases outside the gene matches. DNA for the CDR3: TGCGCCAGCTCCACTAGCGCGAATGAGCAGTTCTTC. This codes for CASSTSANEQFF.

This chain joins TRBV5-4 and TRBJ2-5; 7 bases are shared with TRBD1. Trimming at V came to 0 bases and at J to 0 bases, leaving 2 bases not matched to a gene. The CDR3 contains 15 residues. CDR1 is SGHNT and CDR2 is YYREEE in the germline V gene (reference sequence). CDR3 in amino acids: CASSLGQGYQETQYF. DNA for the CDR3: TGTGCCAGCAGCTTGGGACAGGGTTACCAAGAGACCCAGTACTTC.

The chain employs TRBV4-2 and TRBJ2-2; 7 bases map to TRBD2. CDR3 length equals 17 residues. The ends lost 1 base at V and 0 bases at J; junction bases unmatched: 5. Per germline, CDR1 LGHNA and CDR2 YNFKEQ. The CDR3 DNA follows: TGTGCCAGCAGCCAAGGAGCCGCGGGAGCGAACACCGGGGAGCTGTTTTTT. Translating gives CASSQGAAGANTGELFF.

The chain has TRBV5-4 and TRBJ2-1, with 7 bases that match TRBD2. Germline CDR1 SGHNT, CDR2 YYREEE (reference sequence). Trimming removed 2 bases from V and 7 bases from J; junction bases left unmatched: 6. The CDR3 sequence is 14 residues long. CDR3 loop: CASSFTSVGNEQFF. The DNA for the CDR3 is TGTGCCAGCAGCTTTACTAGCGTGGGGAATGAGCAGTTCTTC.

The CDR3 region has the DNA TGCAGCGTTGGTCTAGCGGGAGGTTACGAGCAGTACTTC. Residues: CSVGLAGGYEQYF. The J gene is TRBJ2-7, the V gene TRBV29-1; 11 nucleotides agree with TRBD2. This CDR3 is built from 13 residues. Germline CDR1 SQVTM, CDR2 ANQGSEA. Trimming at V came to 4 bases and at J to 4 bases, leaving 3 bases not matched to a gene.

The chain combines TRBV12-5 with TRBJ1-1, with a weak D call TRBD1 (5 bases). The CDR3 spans 13 residues. The V end was cut by 6 bases, the J end by 5 bases, with 13 bases between. Germline CDR1 and CDR2: LGHNT and FRNRAP. The CDR3 loop is CASGSGGETEAFF. The CDR3 nucleotides read TGTGCTAGTGGCTCGGGGGGGGAAACTGAAGCTTTCTTT. Supplemented by reference TRBV12-5 and TRBJ1-1, the full variable domain reads DARVTQTPRHKVTEMGQEVTMRCQPILGHNTVFWYRQTMMQGLELLAYFRNRAPLDDSGMPKDRFSAEMPDATLATLKIQPSEPRDSAVYFCASGSGGETEAFFGQGTRLTVV.

The chain links TRBV5-1 to TRBJ2-6, with 8 bases matching TRBD2. V trimming: 2 bases; J trimming: 0 bases; junction bases outside the gene matches: 1. Germline V gene data show CDR1 as SGHRS and CDR2 as YFSETQ. This CDR3 has 16 residues. CDR3 protein: CASSFGGDSGANVLTF. CDR3 sequence (DNA): TGCGCCAGCAGCTTCGGGGGGGACTCTGGGGCCAACGTCCTGACTTTC.

CDR3 residues: CASSAPDRGHSYEQYF. CDR3 sequence (DNA): TGTGCCAGTAGTGCTCCGGACAGGGGACACTCCTACGAGCAGTACTTC. The chain recombines TRBV19 with TRBJ2-7, with TRBD1 matching over 9 bases. Trimming removed 5 bases from V and 0 bases from J; junction bases left unmatched: 8. The length of the CDR3 is 16 residues. Germline V gene sequence: CDR1 LNHDA, CDR2 SQIVND (reference sequence).

The V and J genes are TRBV7-2 and TRBJ2-1; 9 bases match TRBD2. The CDR3 runs 16 residues. The ends lost 5 bases at V and 4 bases at J; junction bases unmatched: 9. Germline CDR1 is SGHTA and CDR2 is FQGNSA. The CDR3 here is CASSTRASGAYNEQFF. CDR3 nucleotides: TGTGCCAGCAGCACCAGAGCTAGCGGGGCTTACAATGAGCAGTTCTTC. Combining the CDR3 with reference TRBV7-2 and TRBJ2-1 gives the whole variable domain GAGVSQSPSNKVTEKGKDVELRCDPISGHTALYWYRQSLGQGLEFLIYFQGNSAPDKSGLPSDRFSAERTGGSVSTLTIQRTQQEDSAVYLCASSTRASGAYNEQFFGPGTRLTVL.

This clone was seen only a few times. CDR3 coding DNA: TGTGCCATCAGACCGGGACAGGCGAACACTGAAGCTTTCTTT. As protein: CAIRPGQANTEAFF. V and J are TRBV10-3 and TRBJ1-1; 8 bases match TRBD1. This CDR3 has 14 residues. V lost 6 bases and J lost 1; bases outside the gene matches: 4. Looked up from germline, CDR1 is ENHRY and CDR2 is SYGVKD.

V is TRBV11-3 and J is TRBJ2-7; TRBD1 might be the D (7 bases). The CDR3 is 15 amino acids. Trimming took 2 bases from V and 6 from J, leaving 17 bases between them. The germline V gene has CDR1 SGHNT and CDR2 YENEEA. This chain's CDR3 is CASSLMPGGTSEQYF. The CDR3 DNA is TGTGCCAGCAGCTTAATGCCAGGGGGGACGAGCGAGCAGTACTTC.